Given below is one T cell receptor (beta chain) in context. Its antigen is undetermined. This specimen comes from a study of beta chain features in type 1 diabetes. The wider study: Sorted cells from all samples, numbering 107,917,701, were examined. Whole-study findings and limits: Among patients with Type 1 diabetes, TCRB CDR3s were moderately but significantly shorter in every one of the four CD4+ subsets.

Trimming removed 3 bases from V and 3 bases from J, with 9 bases in between. Looked up from germline, CDR1 is GTSNPN and CDR2 is SVGIG (reference sequence). The CDR3 spans 12 residues. Expressed TCRB transcripts were sequenced after all isolated RNA was converted to cDNA. The protocol was immunoSEQ multiplex PCR, while the TCRdb copy is restricted to in-frame clones and leaves out a portion. The sample consists of just under 150,000 clones, about an eighth of them appearing once. Sorting based on CD45RO/CCR7/CD25/CD127/CD95/CD27 separated CD4+ naive, central memory, regulatory and stem cell-like memory cells.

The rearrangement links TRBV30 to TRBJ2-7; D ambiguous. This receptor was obtained from a man between 18 and 35 years old with type 1 diabetes. The sequencing sample was made of central memory CD4+ T cells from blood. The CDR3 nucleotides read TGTGCCTGGAGAAATCCGGGCTACGAGCAGTACTTC. This translates into CAWRNPGYEQYF.